This T cell receptor (beta chain) was profiled in a study of blood T cells in healthy people across ages. Study-wide findings and caveats: PBMCs that were unsorted prevented a conclusive naive versus antigen-experienced comparison.

This clonotype was detected a few times. Its specificity is unknown. A second PCR of about 7 to 12 cycles used a sample-barcoded 5' primer and a J-beta primer mix. TCRdb processed the 5' RACE reads anew with MiXCR; each CDR3 protein has one entry. The table shows fewer than 900,000 distinct CDR3 sequences, with roughly two fifths occurring only once. Trimming stripped 0 bases from V and 2 bases from J, with 10 bases between. The germline CDR1 and CDR2 sequences are DFQATT and SNEGSKA (reference sequence). The CDR3 runs 14 residues. The V and J genes are TRBV20-1 and TRBJ2-5, with D unresolved. Sample: blood. The sequence was collected from a woman aged 60-75 years in good health. CDR3 coding DNA: TGCAGTGCTAGAGATAGTACCAGGCAAGAGACCCAGTACTTC. It translates to CSARDSTRQETQYF.